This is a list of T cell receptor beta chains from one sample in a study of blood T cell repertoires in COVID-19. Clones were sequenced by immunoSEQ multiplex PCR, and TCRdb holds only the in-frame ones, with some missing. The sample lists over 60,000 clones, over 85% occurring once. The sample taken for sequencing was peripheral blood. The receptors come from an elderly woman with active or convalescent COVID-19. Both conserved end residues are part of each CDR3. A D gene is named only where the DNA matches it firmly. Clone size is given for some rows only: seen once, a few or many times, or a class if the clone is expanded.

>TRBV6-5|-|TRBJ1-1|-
CASSYSNRRNTEAFF
TGTGCCAGCAGTTACTCGAACAGGAGGAACACTGAAGCTTTCTTT
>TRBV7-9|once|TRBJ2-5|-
CASSSTRGWETQYF
TGTGCCAGCAGCTCGACCAGGGGTTGGGAGACCCAGTACTTC
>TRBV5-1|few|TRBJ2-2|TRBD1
CASSLFQGARVTGELFF
TGCGCCAGCAGCTTGTTTCAGGGGGCAAGGGTCACCGGGGAGCTGTTTTTT
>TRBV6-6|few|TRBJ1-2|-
CASSPGTYYGYTF
TGTGCCAGCAGCCCCGGGACTTACTATGGCTACACCTTC
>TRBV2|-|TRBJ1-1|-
CASSPRGFGTEAFF
TGTGCCAGCAGCCCCAGGGGTTTCGGGACTGAAGCTTTCTTT
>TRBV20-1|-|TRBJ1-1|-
CSARWLTEAFF
TGCAGTGCTAGGTGGCTCACTGAAGCTTTCTTT
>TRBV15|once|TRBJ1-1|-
CATSREGNRANTEAFF
TGTGCCACCAGCAGAGAAGGGAACAGGGCAAACACTGAAGCTTTCTTT
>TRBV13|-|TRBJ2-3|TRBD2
CASSSTSADTQYF
TGTGCCAGCAGCTCGACTAGCGCGGATACGCAGTATTTT
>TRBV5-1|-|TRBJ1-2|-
CASSSGGGYTF
TGCGCCAGCAGCTCGGGTGGTGGCTACACCTTC
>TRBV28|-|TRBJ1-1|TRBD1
CASSFGTGTNTEAFF
TGTGCCAGCAGCTTCGGGACAGGAACCAACACTGAAGCTTTCTTT
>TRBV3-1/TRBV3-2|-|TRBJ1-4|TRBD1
CASSLPGQGNEKLFF
TGTGCCAGCAGCCTACCGGGACAGGGGAATGAAAAACTGTTTTTT
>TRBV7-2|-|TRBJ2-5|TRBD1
CASSLAGQGETQYF
TGTGCCAGCAGCTTAGCGGGACAGGGGGAGACCCAGTACTTC
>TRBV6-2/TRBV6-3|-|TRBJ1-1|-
CASSYSPGPREAFF
TGTGCCAGCAGTTACTCGCCCGGGCCACGGGAGGCTTTCTTT
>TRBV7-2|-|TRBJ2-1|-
CASSLGAAVYNEQFF
TGTGCCAGCAGCTTAGGCGCTGCGGTATACAATGAGCAGTTCTTC
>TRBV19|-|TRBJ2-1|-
CASSIPRTGTTNEQFF
TGTGCCAGTAGTATACCCCGGACAGGGACTACCAATGAGCAGTTCTTC
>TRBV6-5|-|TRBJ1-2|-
CASSPGLDGYTF
TGTGCCAGCAGTCCCGGACTTGATGGCTACACCTTC